Listed here are 13 T cell receptor beta chains from one sample, sequenced in a study of T cell changes during pregnancy in multiple sclerosis. Profiled with immunoSEQ multiplex PCR; TCRdb holds only in-frame clones, not every one. The table lists more than 50,000 clones, roughly 94% of them singletons, with under 3% in the top ten. Sequencing used CD8+ T cells from peripheral blood mononuclear cells, obtained after pregnancy. The receptors originated from a female donor with multiple sclerosis, enrolled in a pregnancy study.

Comments on this clone: Within the sample, other DNA sequences also encode this same CDR3. CDR3 sequence reads: CASSLGQNYEQYF. CDR3 nucleotide sequence: TGTGCCAGCAGCCTGGGACAGAACTACGAGCAGTACTTC. The chain employs TRBV27 and TRBJ2-7; 7 bases are shared with TRBD1. The CDR3 length is 13 residues. With 6 bases clipped from V and 3 bases from J, the junction kept 5 bases outside the gene matches. Germline V lookup: CDR1 MNHEY, CDR2 SMNVEV (reference sequence).

The V and J genes are TRBV5-6 and TRBJ2-5, with 10 bases matching TRBD2. The DNA matches TRBJ2-7 better at its end, which makes the J call doubtful. Per germline, CDR1 SGHDT and CDR2 YYEEEE. This CDR3 has 15 residues. The CDR3 loop is CASSLSSGRGYEQYF. In DNA form, the CDR3 reads TGTGCCAGCAGCTTGTCTAGCGGGAGAGGGTACGAGCAGTACTTC.

The CDR3 region has the DNA TGCGCCAGCAGCTCGGTGACAGGGGGAATATCTGGAAACACCATATATTTT. Translated, it gives CASSSVTGGISGNTIYF. The chain employs TRBV5-1 and TRBJ1-3, with 9 bases aligning to TRBD1. Per germline, CDR1 SGHRS and CDR2 YFSETQ. V dropped 3 bases and J dropped 1; count of bases not matched to a gene: 8. The CDR3 is 17 residues long.

V usage is TRBV11-2 and J usage is TRBJ2-7, with 7 nucleotides matching TRBD2. CDR3 length: 15 residues. V lost 0 bases and J lost 0; bases outside the gene matches: 2. CDR1 is SGHAT and CDR2 is FQNNGV in the germline V gene. In DNA form, the CDR3 reads TGTGCCAGCAGCTTAGAGGGGGGGGGCTCCTACGAGCAGTACTTC. Its translation: CASSLEGGGSYEQYF. Full variable domain (remainder filled in from reference TRBV11-2 and TRBJ2-7): EAGVAQSPRYKIIEKRQSVAFWCNPISGHATLYWYQQILGQGPKLLIQFQNNGVVDDSQLPKDRFSAERLKGVDSTLKIQPAKLEDSAVYLCASSLEGGGSYEQYFGPGTRLTVT.

V and J are TRBV27 and TRBJ2-7, with a tentative D call TRBD1 (5 bases). Germline assignment: CDR1 MNHEY and CDR2 SMNVEV (reference sequence). The V and J ends lost 3 bases and 5 bases respectively, with 8 bases between them. CDR3 size: 12 residues. CDR3 DNA sequence: TGTGCCAGCAGTTTTCAGGGCAACGAGCAGTACTTC. Its translation is CASSFQGNEQYF.

This chain joins TRBV4-1 and TRBJ1-5; no reliable D call. Germline assignment: CDR1 MGHRA and CDR2 YSYEKL. The CDR3 is made up of 19 amino acids. V lost 0 bases and J lost 0, with 18 bases in between. The CDR3 sequence: CASSQDFGAVAGSNQPQHF. The CDR3 DNA is TGCGCCAGCAGCCAAGATTTTGGAGCCGTCGCGGGTAGCAATCAGCCCCAGCATTTT.

The chain uses TRBV2 and TRBJ2-7, with 8 bases identical to TRBD1. CDR1 and CDR2 (germline): SNHLY, FYNNEI. Losses at the gene ends were 0 bases for V and 5 bases for J; bases not matched to a gene: 6. The CDR3 loop spans 15 amino acids. The CDR3 spells CASSEAGQVRDEQYF. The CDR3 region has the DNA TGTGCCAGCAGTGAAGCGGGACAGGTTAGAGACGAGCAGTACTTC.

Of note for this clone: Other nucleotide sequences from this sample produce the same CDR3. This chain links TRBV19 with TRBJ2-7; TRBD2 agrees at 8 bases. Unmatched junction bases numbered 5, after V lost 6 bases and J lost 1 base. The CDR3 is 14 amino acids. Germline values: CDR1 LNHDA, CDR2 SQIVND (reference sequence). The CDR3 loop is CASSISGDSYEQYF. The CDR3 DNA reads as TGTGCCAGTAGCATTAGCGGGGATTCCTACGAGCAGTACTTC.

The genes are TRBV27 and TRBJ2-1; 7 bases match TRBD2. This CDR3 is built from 18 residues. Germline CDR1 MNHEY, CDR2 SMNVEV (reference sequence). V trimming: 2 bases; J trimming: 2 bases; junction bases outside the gene matches: 12. CDR3 residues: CASSLTPLGGSPYNEQFF. Here the CDR3 DNA reads TGTGCCAGCAGTTTAACTCCGTTGGGGGGGTCCCCCTACAATGAGCAGTTCTTC.

V usage is TRBV10-1 and J usage is TRBJ1-4; D not resolved. V lost 4 bases and J 6 bases, leaving 6 bases between the germline ends. Germline loops: CDR1 WNHNN, CDR2 SYGVQD (reference sequence). The CDR3 length is 12 residues. In DNA form, the CDR3 reads TGCGCCAGCAGTGGTGAGGATGAAAAACTGTTTTTT. It yields the protein CASSGEDEKLFF.

This rearrangement joins TRBV30 to TRBJ2-1, with D tentatively TRBD2 (6 bases). The CDR3 covers 12 residues. The V end lost 8 bases, the J end lost 8 bases, and 16 bases lay between the germline ends. CDR1 GTSNPN and CDR2 SVGIG come from the germline V gene (reference sequence). The CDR3: CAGKSIADEQFF. In DNA, the CDR3 is TGTGCCGGGAAATCGATAGCGGATGAGCAGTTCTTC. Full variable domain (missing parts from reference TRBV30 and TRBJ2-1): SQTIHQWPATLVQPVGSPLSLECTVEGTSNPNLYWYRQAAGRGLQLLFYSVGIGQISSEVPQNLSASRPQDRQFILSSKKLLLSDSGFYLCAGKSIADEQFFGPGTRLTVL.

The rearrangement joins TRBV7-2 to TRBJ1-1; 8 nucleotides match TRBD1. The CDR3 runs to 14 residues. Germline CDR1 and CDR2: SGHTA and FQGNSA. The junction had 4 bases not matched to a gene; V was cut back by 2 bases and J by 5 bases. This chain's CDR3 is CASSLNRGRTEAFF. The CDR3, as DNA: TGTGCCAGCAGCTTAAACAGGGGGAGGACTGAAGCTTTCTTT.

The gene calls are TRBV6-1 and TRBJ2-7; 11 bases agree with TRBD1. Germline V gene lookup returns CDR1 MNHNS and CDR2 SASEGT. The CDR3 consists of 15 residues. The V and J ends lost 1 base and 3 bases, in that order; junction bases with no gene match: 2. The CDR3 reads CASSEGTGGLYEQYF. The CDR3 coding sequence is TGTGCCAGCAGTGAAGGGACAGGGGGCCTCTACGAGCAGTACTTC.